These 14 T cell receptor beta chains were sequenced from one sample in a study of T cell changes during pregnancy in multiple sclerosis. The repertoire was sequenced with immunoSEQ multiplex PCR; TCRdb's copy has only in-frame clones and lacks some. The table lists fewer than 65,000 clones, 91% of them singletons. Material: peripheral blood, obtained in the third trimester of pregnancy. These receptors originate from a female donor in good health, enrolled as a control in a pregnancy study.

This clone was seen only once. The chain uses TRBV21-1 and TRBJ2-6; the table's D call TRBD1 went unverified against the DNA. TRBV21-1 is recorded as a pseudogene. CDR3 length: 17 amino acids. The CDR3, as DNA: TGTGCCAGCAGCATTGGTTCGAGGGGGCAGGGGGCCAACGTCCTGACTTTC. This gives the protein CASSIGSRGQGANVLTF.

This chain links TRBV27 with TRBJ2-5, with unresolved D. This CDR3 is 13 amino acids long. The ends were cut back, 5 bases at V and 7 bases at J, with 14 bases in the middle. Germline V gene sequence: CDR1 MNHEY, CDR2 SMNVEV (reference sequence). CDR3 protein: CASSTLLEATQYF. Written as DNA, the CDR3 is TGTGCCAGCAGTACCCTCCTAGAGGCGACCCAGTACTTC.

The count of this clone is one. The gene calls are TRBV27 and TRBJ2-1; 10 bases line up with TRBD2. Per germline, CDR1 MNHEY and CDR2 SMNVEV (reference sequence). The CDR3 covers 14 residues. J lost 6 bases, V lost 6 bases, and 5 bases had no gene match. The CDR3 DNA reads TGTGCCAGCAGCTCCGGGACTAGCGTCAATGAGCAGTTCTTC. This translates into CASSSGTSVNEQFF.

The rearrangement uses TRBV7-6 and TRBJ2-5; 8 bases are shared with TRBD2. The V segment lost 4 bases and the J segment 1 base; nucleotides outside the gene matches: 14. The CDR3 runs to 18 residues. Germline V gives CDR1 SGHVS, CDR2 FNYEAQ. Here the CDR3 reads CASSSKIALAGLQETQYF. The CDR3 DNA follows: TGTGCCAGCAGCTCCAAAATAGCTCTAGCGGGCCTCCAAGAGACCCAGTACTTC.

V gene TRBV13 combines with J gene TRBJ1-4; D unclear. CDR3 size: 16 residues. Trimming stripped 0 bases from V and 1 base from J, with 9 bases between. Germline CDR1 reads PRHDT; CDR2 reads FYEKMQ (reference sequence). The CDR3 DNA reads as TGTGCCAGCAGCTTAGGTTTGGCAATAACTAATGAAAAACTGTTTTTT. It translates to CASSLGLAITNEKLFF.

The chain joins TRBV10-2 to TRBJ2-1, with no clear D. Germline loops: CDR1 WSHSY, CDR2 SAAADI. Trimming stripped 5 bases from V and 2 bases from J, with 10 bases between. The CDR3 sequence is 14 residues long. The CDR3 loop reads CASSQAWAYNEQFF. DNA of the CDR3: TGCGCCAGCAGTCAGGCTTGGGCCTACAATGAGCAGTTCTTC.

The chain is built from TRBV25-1 and TRBJ2-6, with 9 bases fitting TRBD1. The CDR3 is 16 amino acids. The J segment lost 3 bases and the V segment lost 6 bases, leaving 6 bases of the junction unmatched. Looked up from germline, CDR1 is MGHDK and CDR2 is SYGVNS. CDR3 DNA: TGTGCCAGCAGGCCTACAGGGGGCAGTGGGGCCAACGTCCTGACTTTC. This codes for CASRPTGGSGANVLTF.

The V and J genes are TRBV5-8 and TRBJ2-7; 9 nucleotides agree with TRBD1. CDR1 is SGHTS and CDR2 is YDEGEE in the germline V gene. CDR3 size: 14 residues. V trimming: 6 bases; J trimming: 3 bases; junction bases outside the gene matches: 7. The CDR3 DNA follows: TGTGCCAGCACCCGGACAGGGGCGAGCTACGAGCAGTACTTC. This sequence encodes CASTRTGASYEQYF.

The chain couples TRBV5-1 to TRBJ2-7; 9 nucleotides line up with TRBD1. CDR1 and CDR2 (germline): SGHRS, YFSETQ. J gave up 3 bases and V 6 bases, and 7 bases lay outside the gene matches. This CDR3 comprises 14 residues. CDR3 sequence reads: CASTLGQGFYEQYF. Here the CDR3 DNA reads TGCGCCAGCACCCTGGGACAGGGCTTCTACGAGCAGTACTTC.

The chain links TRBV19 to TRBJ1-5; a weak D match, TRBD1 (5 bases). CDR1 and CDR2 (germline): LNHDA, SQIVND (reference sequence). This CDR3 is 16 amino acids long. Trimming left V 3 bases short and J 0 bases short, with 12 bases between. This CDR3 reads CASSMFGGDSNQPQHF. The DNA of the CDR3 is TGTGCCAGTAGTATGTTTGGGGGGGATAGCAATCAGCCCCAGCATTTT.

The rearrangement links TRBV27 to TRBJ2-7, with a possible D match to TRBD2 (6 bases). Germline values: CDR1 MNHEY, CDR2 SMNVEV (reference sequence). The V end lost 1 base, the J end lost 7 bases, and 20 bases lay between the germline ends. The CDR3 is 16 residues long. The CDR3: CASSLYVGTPPREQYF. The CDR3 DNA follows: TGTGCCAGCAGTTTATATGTGGGGACTCCTCCTAGGGAGCAGTACTTC.

V gene TRBV5-6 combines with J gene TRBJ1-6; TRBD1 matches 8 bases. This CDR3 has 15 amino acids. V lost 4 bases to trimming and J lost 12 bases; unmatched junction nucleotides: 12. Germline values: CDR1 SGHDT, CDR2 YYEEEE. The CDR3 nucleotides are TGTGCCAGCAGCCCCCTTGGGACAGGAGCCCTACCCCTCCACTTT. Residues: CASSPLGTGALPLHF.

The J gene is TRBJ2-3, the V gene TRBV27, with D tentatively TRBD2 (6 bases). CDR1 and CDR2 (germline): MNHEY, SMNVEV (reference sequence). The CDR3 is 15 amino acids. V was shortened by 3 bases and J by 2 bases, with 12 bases between the two germline ends. CDR3 sequence (DNA): TGTGCCAGCAGTTTGGCGGGGCCCACCACAGATACGCAGTATTTT. Translated: CASSLAGPTTDTQYF.

V usage is TRBV7-6 and J usage is TRBJ2-7; D might be TRBD2 (6 bases). From germline, CDR1 is SGHVS and CDR2 FNYEAQ. V dropped 1 base and J dropped 2 bases, with 9 bases sitting between them. This CDR3 spans 14 amino acids. The CDR3 protein is CASSLGGDAYEQYF. The CDR3 DNA is TGTGCCAGCAGCTTAGGGGGGGATGCCTACGAGCAGTACTTC.